This TCR beta chain originates from a study of shared clonotypes between healthy human individuals. Study in general: Per-donor plates numbered three CD4 naive, three CD4 memory, two CD8 naive and one CD8 memory.

Germline V gives CDR1 SNHLY, CDR2 FYNNEI. This CDR3 comprises 17 residues. The junction had 14 bases not matched to a gene; V was cut back by 5 bases and J by 8 bases. Per the authors' pipeline: Junction-only sequences produced by ImmunoSEQ had no quality scores, so filtering differed. Sequencing used immunoSEQ multiplex PCR; TCRdb keeps in-frame clones, though not all of them. D and trimming come from the DNA, and the V and J calls and clone size come from that table. This table holds about 2.4 million clones, around 94% found once. In its sample, this clone was seen once. Antigen unknown. Regarding the study as a whole: The rarefaction results pointed to incomplete sorted-subset sequencing despite large depth.

Source material: naive CD4+ T cells sorted from blood. Subset meaning: CD45RA+ positively selected. The V gene is TRBV2, the J gene TRBJ2-7, with TRBD2 matching 14 bases. The clonotype originates from a man aged 18 to 30 in good health. The CDR3 reads CASSPGTSGRGGYKQYF. In nucleotides, the CDR3 is TGTGCCAGCAGTCCCGGGACTAGCGGGAGAGGCGGGTACAAGCAGTACTTC.